This TCR beta chain was documented in a study of blood T cells in healthy people across ages. Details on this clonotype: The antigen remains unidentified.

Together with a sample-barcoded 5' primer, a J-beta primer mix was included in a second PCR lasting about 7 to 12 cycles. MiXCR, applied by TCRdb to the 5' RACE reads, yields one record per CDR3 protein. The sample lists around 1,700,000 distinct CDR3 sequences, 25% to 30% occurring once. Study outcomes and limitations: The lack of PBMC sorting stopped any conclusive naive versus antigen-experienced comparison.

V lost 0 bases and J 2 bases, leaving 11 bases between the germline ends. This CDR3 is 15 amino acids long. Per the germline V gene, CDR1 is LNHNV and CDR2 is YYDKDF (reference sequence). Total RNA, at least 6 micrograms per sample, was extracted from PBMCs. The material sequenced was blood. V is TRBV15 and J is TRBJ2-7; D may be TRBD2 (5 bases). The origin of this receptor is a woman aged 30 to 39 in good health. CDR3 nucleotide sequence: TGTGCCACCAGCAGAGATAACCGGGAAACCTACGAGCAGTACTTC. Translation gives CATSRDNRETYEQYF.